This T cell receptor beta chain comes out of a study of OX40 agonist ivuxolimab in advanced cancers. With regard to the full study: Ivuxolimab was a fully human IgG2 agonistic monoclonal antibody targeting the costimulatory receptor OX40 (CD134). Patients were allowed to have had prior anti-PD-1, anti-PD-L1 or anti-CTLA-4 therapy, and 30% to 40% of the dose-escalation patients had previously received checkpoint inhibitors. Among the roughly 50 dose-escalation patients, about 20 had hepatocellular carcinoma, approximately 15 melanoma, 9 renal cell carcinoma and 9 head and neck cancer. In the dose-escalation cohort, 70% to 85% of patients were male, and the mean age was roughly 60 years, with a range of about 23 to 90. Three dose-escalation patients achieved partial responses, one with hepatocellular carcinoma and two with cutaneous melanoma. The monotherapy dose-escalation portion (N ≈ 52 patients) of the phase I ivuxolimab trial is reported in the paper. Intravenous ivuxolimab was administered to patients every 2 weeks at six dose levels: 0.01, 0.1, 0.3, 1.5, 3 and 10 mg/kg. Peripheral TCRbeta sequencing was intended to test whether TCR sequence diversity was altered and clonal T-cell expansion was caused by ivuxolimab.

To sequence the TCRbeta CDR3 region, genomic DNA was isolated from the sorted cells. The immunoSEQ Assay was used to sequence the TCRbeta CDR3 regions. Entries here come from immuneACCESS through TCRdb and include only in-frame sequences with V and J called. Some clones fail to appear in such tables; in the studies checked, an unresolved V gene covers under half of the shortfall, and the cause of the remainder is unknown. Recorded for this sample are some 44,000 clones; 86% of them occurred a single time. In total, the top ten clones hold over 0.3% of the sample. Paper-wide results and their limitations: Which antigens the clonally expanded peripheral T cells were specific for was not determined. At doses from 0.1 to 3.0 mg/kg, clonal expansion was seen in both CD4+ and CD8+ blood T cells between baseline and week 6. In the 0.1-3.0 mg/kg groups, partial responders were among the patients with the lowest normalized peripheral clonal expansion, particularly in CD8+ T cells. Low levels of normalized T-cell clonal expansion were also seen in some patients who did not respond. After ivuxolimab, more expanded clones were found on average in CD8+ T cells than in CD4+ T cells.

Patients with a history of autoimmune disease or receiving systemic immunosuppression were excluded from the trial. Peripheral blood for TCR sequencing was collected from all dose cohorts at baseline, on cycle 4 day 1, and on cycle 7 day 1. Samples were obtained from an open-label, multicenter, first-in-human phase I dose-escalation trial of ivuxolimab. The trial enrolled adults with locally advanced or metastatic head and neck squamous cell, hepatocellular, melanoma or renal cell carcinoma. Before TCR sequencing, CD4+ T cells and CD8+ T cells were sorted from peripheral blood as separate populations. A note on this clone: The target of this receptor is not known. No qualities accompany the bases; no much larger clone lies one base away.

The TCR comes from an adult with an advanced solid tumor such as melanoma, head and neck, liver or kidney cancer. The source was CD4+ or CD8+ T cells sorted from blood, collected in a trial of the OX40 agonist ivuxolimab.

CDR3 loop: CASSMSRNNQPQHF. The DNA reads as follows: TGTGCCAGTAGTATGAGCAGGAACAATCAGCCCCAGCATTTT. The chain was built from TRBV19 and TRBJ1-5, with an unclear D gene assignment. The V end loses 3 bases and the J end loses 3 bases, and a stretch of 9 bases separates them. As encoded in the germline V gene (reference sequence), CDR1 is LNHDA while CDR2 is SQIVND. From its cysteine to its phenylalanine, the CDR3 spans 14 amino acids. The read is trimmed to its CDR3 DNA, 42 bases read in frame from base 1. Reference TRBV19 and TRBJ1-5 proteins supply the regions before and after the CDR3; the full variable domain is: DGGITQSPKYLFRKEGQNVTLSCEQNLNHDAMYWYRQDPGQGLRLIYYSQIVNDFQKGDIAEGYSVSREKKESFPLTVTSAQKNPTAFYLCASSMSRNNQPQHFGDGTRLSIL.